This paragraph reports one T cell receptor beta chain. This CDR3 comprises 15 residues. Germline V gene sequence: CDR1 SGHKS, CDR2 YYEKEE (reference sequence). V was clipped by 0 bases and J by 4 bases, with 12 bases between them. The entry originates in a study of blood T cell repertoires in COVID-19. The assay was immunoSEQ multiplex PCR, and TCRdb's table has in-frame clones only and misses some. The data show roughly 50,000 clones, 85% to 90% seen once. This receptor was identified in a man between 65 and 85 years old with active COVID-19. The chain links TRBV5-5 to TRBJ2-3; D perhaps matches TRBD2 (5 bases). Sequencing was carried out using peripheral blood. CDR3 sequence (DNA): TGTGCCAGCAGCTTGGATCCGGTGCGGGCAGATACGCAGTATTTT. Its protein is CASSLDPVRADTQYF.